This record looks at one T cell receptor beta chain sequence and its context. Antigen specificity is unknown. At the DNA level, this CDR3 is encoded by other sequences in the same sample as well. Germline V CDR1 and CDR2: KGHSH, LQKENI. With 3 bases removed from V and 11 bases from J, the gap between germline ends came to 20 bases. The CDR3 consists of 15 residues. The sample belongs to a study of cytomegalovirus exposure and HLA in healthy donors. Study-wide findings and caveats: When a later analysis compared HLA-associated TCR beta chains with equally common others, the HLA-associated chains turned out to be more clonally expanded and to have lower generation probabilities. There were three CMV-associated chains whose specificity for CMV antigens was confirmed in vitro. The study reported that TCR beta sequences accurately predicted HLA-A and HLA-B alleles in most subjects. It was approximately 150 TCR beta chains that were listed as cytomegalovirus-associated.

In the PCR, 60 Vbeta and 13 Jbeta primers were used. Data came from immunoSEQ multiplex PCR; TCRdb stores just in-frame clones and leaves some out. This repertoire shows roughly 150,000 clones, roughly 10% found once; its top ten account for roughly 2%. The sample was PBMCs. The sequence came from a man between 45 and 60 years old in good health and CMV-seronegative. This chain connects TRBV18 to TRBJ1-5, with a tentative D call TRBD1 (5 bases). CDR3 residues: CASSPSGGLPGSQHF. The DNA of the CDR3 is TGTGCCAGCTCACCGTCGGGGGGACTCCCGGGATCCCAGCATTTT. Supplemented by reference TRBV18 and TRBJ1-5, the full variable domain reads NAGVMQNPRHLVRRRGQEARLRCSPMKGHSHVYWYRQLPEEGLKFMVYLQKENIIDESGMPKERFSAEFPKEGPSILRIQQVVRGDSAAYFCASSPSGGLPGSQHFGDGTRLSIL.